This entry lists 17 T cell receptor beta chains sequenced from one sample in a study of T cell responses to AZD1222 COVID-19 vaccine. The protocol was immunoSEQ multiplex PCR, while the TCRdb copy is restricted to in-frame clones and leaves out a portion. The sample consists of 100,000 to 150,000 clones, approximately 85% of them appearing once. Sequences were derived from peripheral blood, sampled on day 0 of AZD1222 vaccination. These receptors came from an adult in good health.

The gene calls are TRBV5-4 and TRBJ2-7; D possibly corresponds to TRBD1 (7 bases). The CDR3 contains 15 residues. Trimming removed 4 bases from V and 0 bases from J, with 14 bases in between. CDR1 and CDR2 (germline): SGHNT, YYREEE (reference sequence). The CDR3 coding sequence is TGTGCCAGCAGCCCACCAGGGGGAGGCTCCTACGAGCAGTACTTC. Amino acids: CASSPPGGGSYEQYF.

The rearrangement links TRBV6-5 to TRBJ2-7, with 10 bases identical to TRBD2. CDR1 and CDR2 from the germline V gene are MNHEY and SVGAGI. J gave up 4 bases and V 0 bases, and 6 bases lay outside the gene matches. The CDR3 loop spans 16 amino acids. Here the CDR3 reads CASSYSITSGDYEQYF. The CDR3 bases are TGTGCCAGCAGTTACTCTATCACTAGCGGGGATTACGAGCAGTACTTC.

Concerning this clone itself: At one end, the junction sequence differs from germline, possibly due to a read error. J is TRBJ1-1 and V is TRBV6-5, with TRBD1 matching 8 bases. The CDR3 sequence is 14 residues long. Germline V gene sequence: CDR1 MNHEY, CDR2 SVGAGI. For the CDR3, the DNA is TGTGCCAGCAGATACTTGACAGGGGAGGCTGAAGCTTTCTTT. Encoded protein: CASRYLTGEAEAFF.

The rearrangement joins TRBV18 to TRBJ1-5, with TRBD1 matching 7 bases. The germline CDR1 and CDR2 sequences are KGHSH and LQKENI. V lost 2 bases, J lost 7 bases, and 8 bases stayed unmatched. The CDR3 runs 15 residues. CDR3 bases: TGTGCCAGCTCACCAGAGACAGGGAGGAGCCAGCCCCAGCATTTT. Translating it yields CASSPETGRSQPQHF.

V and J are TRBV4-1 and TRBJ2-3, with a possible D match to TRBD2 (6 bases). Germline CDR1 and CDR2: MGHRA and YSYEKL. The CDR3 runs to 12 residues. Trimming shortened V by 1 base and J by 14 bases, and 13 bases separated the two germline ends. For the CDR3, the DNA is TGCGCCAGCAGCCAAGCGGGGGTTATGCGGTATTTT. As protein: CASSQAGVMRYF.

This chain connects TRBV7-9 to TRBJ1-2; no clear D gene. Trimming took off 5 bases at V and 0 bases at J, with 13 bases between the two ends. The CDR3 extends over 15 amino acids. The V gene's germline CDR1 is SEHNR and CDR2 FQNEAQ (reference sequence). CDR3 sequence: CASSPSWSSNYGYTF. CDR3 sequence (DNA): TGTGCCAGCAGCCCTTCGTGGAGTTCTAACTATGGCTACACCTTC.

V is TRBV30 and J is TRBJ2-1; TRBD2 might be the D (6 bases). Trimming stripped 8 bases from V and 3 bases from J, with 17 bases between. This CDR3 comprises 14 residues. CDR1 is GTSNPN and CDR2 is SVGIG in the germline V gene (reference sequence). The DNA of the CDR3 is TGTGCCACATCCTGGGGGGTCAACTACAATGAGCAGTTCTTC. Protein: CATSWGVNYNEQFF.

CDR3: CASSLEGTRNTEAFF. DNA of the CDR3: TGTGCCAGCAGCTTAGAGGGGACAAGGAACACTGAAGCTTTCTTT. V usage is TRBV11-3 and J usage is TRBJ1-1; the D gene is possibly TRBD1 (6 bases). The CDR3 is 15 amino acids. Germline V gene lookup returns CDR1 SGHNT and CDR2 YENEEA. Trimming took off 0 bases at V and 1 base at J, with 9 bases between the two ends.

The rearrangement links TRBV11-2 to TRBJ2-5; TRBD1 or TRBD2 may be the D gene (5 bases each). This CDR3 comprises 16 residues. The ends were cut back, 0 bases at V and 5 bases at J, with 16 bases in the middle. Germline V gene sequence: CDR1 SGHAT, CDR2 FQNNGV. Here the CDR3 DNA reads TGTGCCAGCAGCTTAGAATGGGACCCCATTAGGGAGACCCAGTACTTC. Protein: CASSLEWDPIRETQYF.

This rearrangement joins TRBV27 to TRBJ2-3, with D possibly being TRBD1 (6 bases). Germline CDR1 reads MNHEY; CDR2 reads SMNVEV (reference sequence). Trimming removed 6 bases from V and 5 bases from J, with 24 bases in between. There are 17 residues in the CDR3. The CDR3 is CASRGARGGYTGDTQYF. In nucleotides, the CDR3 is TGTGCCAGCAGAGGTGCCAGGGGCGGCTATACCGGAGATACGCAGTATTTT.

J is TRBJ2-1 and V is TRBV11-2, with D unclear. Trimming took off 2 bases at V and 2 bases at J, with 13 bases between the two ends. CDR1 is SGHAT and CDR2 is FQNNGV in the germline V gene. The CDR3 runs to 16 residues. The CDR3 region has the DNA TGTGCCAGCAGCTTAACCCCCAACCCCCCCTACAATGAGCAGTTCTTC. Translated, it gives CASSLTPNPPYNEQFF. Based on the CDR3 plus reference TRBV11-2 and TRBJ2-1, the full variable domain is EAGVAQSPRYKIIEKRQSVAFWCNPISGHATLYWYQQILGQGPKLLIQFQNNGVVDDSQLPKDRFSAERLKGVDSTLKIQPAKLEDSAVYLCASSLTPNPPYNEQFFGPGTRLTVL.

The CDR3 spells CASSQDRTATNYGYTF. The CDR3 DNA reads TGCGCCAGCAGCCAAGACCGGACGGCAACTAACTATGGCTACACCTTC. This sequence joins TRBV4-1 and TRBJ1-2, with D uncertain. The length of the CDR3 is 16 residues. Trimming cost V 0 bases and J 0 bases, with 11 bases left between them. Germline assignment: CDR1 MGHRA and CDR2 YSYEKL.

The rearrangement uses TRBV5-6 and TRBJ1-3; TRBD1 matches 7 bases. Losses at the gene ends were 0 bases for V and 2 bases for J; bases not matched to a gene: 5. The CDR3 covers 16 residues. CDR1 is SGHDT, CDR2 YYEEEE, per germline. The CDR3 nucleotides read TGTGCCAGCAGCTTGGCGGGGACAGCCCCTGGAAACACCATATATTTT. Translating it yields CASSLAGTAPGNTIYF.

This clone has just a few counts. The chain recombines TRBV5-1 with TRBJ1-2; D not resolved. CDR1 and CDR2 (germline): SGHRS, YFSETQ. V lost 0 bases and J 4 bases, leaving 10 bases between the germline ends. This CDR3 comprises 14 residues. In DNA form, the CDR3 reads TGCGCCAGCAGCTTGGTGGGAGGGTCCTATGGCTACACCTTC. This encodes CASSLVGGSYGYTF.

The V and J genes are TRBV11-3 and TRBJ1-1, with D possibly being TRBD1 (5 bases). This CDR3 contains 15 residues. Between the trimmed V and J ends, which lost 10 bases and 1 base, there was a span of 19 bases. Germline V gives CDR1 SGHNT, CDR2 YENEEA. The DNA for the CDR3 is TGTGCCATAGCACGCTGGGAGGGGCAGAACACTGAAGCTTTCTTT. Translation gives CAIARWEGQNTEAFF.

The genes are TRBV13 and TRBJ1-3; D ambiguous. V shed 5 bases and J shed 4 bases, with 6 bases lying between them. Germline assignment: CDR1 PRHDT and CDR2 FYEKMQ (reference sequence). The CDR3 sequence is 12 residues long. CDR3 sequence (DNA): TGTGCCAGCAGCCGAGAAGGAAACACCATATATTTT. Translating gives CASSREGNTIYF.

The gene calls are TRBV11-3 and TRBJ1-2; a possible D gene is TRBD1 (5 bases). Between the trimmed V and J ends, which lost 5 bases and 5 bases, there was a span of 12 bases. Germline CDR1 SGHNT, CDR2 YENEEA. The CDR3 spans 13 residues. CDR3 nucleotide sequence: TGTGCCAGCAGCCCCGACAGCCCGTATGGCTACACCTTC. It yields the protein CASSPDSPYGYTF.